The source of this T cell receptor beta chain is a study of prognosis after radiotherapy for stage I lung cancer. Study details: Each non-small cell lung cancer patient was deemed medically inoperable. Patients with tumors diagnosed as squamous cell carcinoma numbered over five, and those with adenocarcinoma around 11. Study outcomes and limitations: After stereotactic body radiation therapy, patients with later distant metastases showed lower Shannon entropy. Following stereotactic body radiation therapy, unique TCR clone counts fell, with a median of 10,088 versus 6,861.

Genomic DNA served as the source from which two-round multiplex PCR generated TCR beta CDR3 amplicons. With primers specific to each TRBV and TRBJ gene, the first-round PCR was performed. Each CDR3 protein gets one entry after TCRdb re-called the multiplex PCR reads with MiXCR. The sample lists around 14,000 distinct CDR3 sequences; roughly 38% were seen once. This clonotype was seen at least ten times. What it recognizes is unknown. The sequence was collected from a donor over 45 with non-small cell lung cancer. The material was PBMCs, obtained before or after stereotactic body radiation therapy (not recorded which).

In nucleotides, the CDR3 is TGTGCCAGCAGTTTCGCGGGAACATGGGGAGAGACCCAGTACTTC. Its protein product is CASSFAGTWGETQYF. The chain has TRBV27 and TRBJ2-5, with D maybe TRBD2 (6 bases). V lost 3 bases, J lost 4 bases, and 15 bases lay in between. This CDR3 has 15 amino acids. Germline CDR1 is MNHEY and CDR2 is SMNVEV (reference sequence).